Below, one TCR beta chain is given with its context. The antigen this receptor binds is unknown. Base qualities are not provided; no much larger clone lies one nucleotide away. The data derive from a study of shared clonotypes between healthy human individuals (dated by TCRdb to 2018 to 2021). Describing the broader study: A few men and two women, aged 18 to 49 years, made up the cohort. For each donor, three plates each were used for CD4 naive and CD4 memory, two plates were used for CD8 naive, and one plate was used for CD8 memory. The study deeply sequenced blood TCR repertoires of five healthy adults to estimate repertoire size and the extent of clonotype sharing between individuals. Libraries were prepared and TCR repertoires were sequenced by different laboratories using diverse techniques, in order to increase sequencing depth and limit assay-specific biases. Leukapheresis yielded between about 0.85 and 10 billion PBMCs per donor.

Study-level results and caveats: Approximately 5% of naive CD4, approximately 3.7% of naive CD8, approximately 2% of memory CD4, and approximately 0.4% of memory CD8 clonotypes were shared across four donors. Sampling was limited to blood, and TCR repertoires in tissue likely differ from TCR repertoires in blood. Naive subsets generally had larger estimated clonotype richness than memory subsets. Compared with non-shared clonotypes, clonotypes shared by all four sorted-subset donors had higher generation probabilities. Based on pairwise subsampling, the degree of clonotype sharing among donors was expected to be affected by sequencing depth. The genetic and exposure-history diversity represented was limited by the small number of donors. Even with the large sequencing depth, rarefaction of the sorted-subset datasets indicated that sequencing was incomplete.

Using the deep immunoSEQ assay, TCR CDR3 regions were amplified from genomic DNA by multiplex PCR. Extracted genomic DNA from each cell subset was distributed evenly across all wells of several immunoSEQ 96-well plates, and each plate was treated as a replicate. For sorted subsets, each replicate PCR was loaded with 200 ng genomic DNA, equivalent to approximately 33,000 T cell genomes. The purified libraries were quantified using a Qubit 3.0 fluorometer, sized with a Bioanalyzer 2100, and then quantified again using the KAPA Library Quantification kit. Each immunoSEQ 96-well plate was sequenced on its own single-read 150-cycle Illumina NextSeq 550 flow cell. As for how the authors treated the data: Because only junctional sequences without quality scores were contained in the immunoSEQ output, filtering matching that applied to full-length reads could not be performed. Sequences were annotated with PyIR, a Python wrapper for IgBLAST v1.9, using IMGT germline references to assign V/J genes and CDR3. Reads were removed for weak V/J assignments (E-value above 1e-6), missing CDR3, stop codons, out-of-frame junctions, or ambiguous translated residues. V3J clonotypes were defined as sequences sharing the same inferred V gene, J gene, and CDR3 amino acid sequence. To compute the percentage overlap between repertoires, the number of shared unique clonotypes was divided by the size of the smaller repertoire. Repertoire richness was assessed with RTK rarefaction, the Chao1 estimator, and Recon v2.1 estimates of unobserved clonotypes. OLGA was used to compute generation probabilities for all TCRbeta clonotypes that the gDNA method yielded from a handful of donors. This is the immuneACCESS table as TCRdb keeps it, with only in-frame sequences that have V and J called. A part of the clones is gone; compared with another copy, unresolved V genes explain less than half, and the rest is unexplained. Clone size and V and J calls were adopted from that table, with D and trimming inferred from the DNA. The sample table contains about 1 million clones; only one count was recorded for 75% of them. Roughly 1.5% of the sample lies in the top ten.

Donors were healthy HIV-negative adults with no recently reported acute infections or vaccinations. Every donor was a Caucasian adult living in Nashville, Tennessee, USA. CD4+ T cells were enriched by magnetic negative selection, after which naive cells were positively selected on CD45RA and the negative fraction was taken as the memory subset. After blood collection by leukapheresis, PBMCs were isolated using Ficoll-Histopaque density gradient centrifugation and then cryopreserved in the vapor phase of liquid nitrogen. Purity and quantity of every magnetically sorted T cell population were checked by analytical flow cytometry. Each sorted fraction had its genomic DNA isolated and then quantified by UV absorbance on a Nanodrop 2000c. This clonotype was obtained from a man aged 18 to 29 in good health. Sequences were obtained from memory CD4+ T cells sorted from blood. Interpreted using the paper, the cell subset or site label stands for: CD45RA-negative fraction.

The encoded CDR3 is CASSVLAQTAGGYTF. The DNA is TGTGCCAGCAGCGTATTGGCCCAAACTGCGGGGGGCTACACCTTC. Recombination joined TRBV9 with TRBJ1-2; the D gene is unclear. Spanning cysteine to phenylalanine, the CDR3 consists of 15 amino acids. Only the CDR3 region is kept as DNA, spanning 45 bases read in frame from base 1. Trimming takes 1 base from V and 8 bases from J, and the germline ends sit 18 bases apart. The germline V gene sets CDR1 to SGDLS and CDR2 to YYNGEE. Full variable domain (CDR3 extended with the reference TRBV9 and TRBJ1-2 proteins): DSGVTQTPKHLITATGQRVTLRCSPRSGDLSVYWYQQSLDQGLQFLIQYYNGEERAKGNILERFSAQQFPDLHSELNLSSLELGDSALYFCASSVLAQTAGGYTFGSGTRLTVV.